The clone carrying this TCR beta chain has only a few counts. As yet, its antigen is unknown. These data belong to a study of cytomegalovirus exposure and HLA in healthy donors. PCR amplification relied on 60 Vbeta primers (plus 13 Jbeta primers). This table comes from immunoSEQ multiplex PCR, and its TCRdb copy is limited to in-frame clones, with some not included. The table records fewer than 200,000 clones, around three quarters of them present only once. Findings and limits, study-wide: A later look showed TCR association rates differing by HLA locus, highest for DRB1 and lowest for HLA-C. Rarity marked most TCR sequences, yet some public TCRs occurred in many donors. Exclusion applied to some V segments, including TRBV6-2 and TRBV6-3, as they were indistinguishable.

With 5 bases removed from V and 0 bases from J, the gap between germline ends came to 7 bases. Germline CDR1 LNHDA, CDR2 SQIVND (reference sequence). The CDR3 extends over 13 amino acids. The TCR comes from a man aged 30-40 years in good health and CMV-seropositive. Sample: PBMCs. The chain is built from TRBV19 and TRBJ1-1; D not resolved. Written as DNA, the CDR3 is TGTGCCAGTAGTGTCCTATTGAACACTGAAGCTTTCTTT. Translated: CASSVLLNTEAFF.